This T cell receptor (beta chain) was identified during a study of blood T cell repertoires in COVID-19. At the level of the study: Sites in the United States, Italy and Spain provided acute and convalescent COVID-19 samples. Sources were T cells, B-cell-depleted T cells, or PBMCs; the material itself was cDNA or gDNA.

The CDR3 sequence is 14 residues long. Germline CDR1 SGDLS, CDR2 YYNGEE. The V segment lost 3 bases and the J segment 5 bases; nucleotides outside the gene matches: 4. Authors' methods: Using reference gene primer amplification, nucleated cell counts were estimated. Produced via immunoSEQ multiplex PCR; TCRdb's table is partial and in-frame only. That table supplies the V and J calls and clone size; D and trimming were determined from the DNA. The sample carries approximately 360,000 clones, approximately 90% recorded once. This receptor was taken from a woman in her twenties or thirties with acute COVID-19. Material for sequencing was PBMCs or T cells enriched from blood (not recorded which). This sequence joins TRBV9 and TRBJ2-5; 10 nucleotides match TRBD1. The CDR3 sequence is CASSGQGARETQYF. DNA for the CDR3: TGTGCCAGCAGCGGACAGGGGGCGCGGGAGACCCAGTACTTC.